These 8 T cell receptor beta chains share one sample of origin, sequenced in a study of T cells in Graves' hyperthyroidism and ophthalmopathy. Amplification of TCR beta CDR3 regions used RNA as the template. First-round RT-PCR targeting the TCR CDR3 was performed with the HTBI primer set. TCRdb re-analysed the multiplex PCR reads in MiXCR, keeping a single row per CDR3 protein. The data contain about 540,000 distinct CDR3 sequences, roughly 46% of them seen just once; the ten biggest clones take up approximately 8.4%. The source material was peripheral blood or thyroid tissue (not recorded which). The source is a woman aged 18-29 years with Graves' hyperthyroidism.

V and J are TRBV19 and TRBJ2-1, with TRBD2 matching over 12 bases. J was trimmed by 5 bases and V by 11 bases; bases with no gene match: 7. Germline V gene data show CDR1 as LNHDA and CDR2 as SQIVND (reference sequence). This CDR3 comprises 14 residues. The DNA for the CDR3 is TGTGCCCCTCGACTAGCGGGAGTACACAATGAGCAGTTCTTC. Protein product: CAPRLAGVHNEQFF.

The CDR3 DNA follows: TGTGCCAGCAGTCTGGGACTAGGTCAAGATGAGCAGTTCTTC. It codes for CASSLGLGQDEQFF. The chain is built from TRBV12-3 or TRBV12-4 and TRBJ2-1; 8 positions match TRBD2. V shed 5 bases and J 8 bases; nucleotides not matched to a gene: 8. The CDR3 is 14 residues long.

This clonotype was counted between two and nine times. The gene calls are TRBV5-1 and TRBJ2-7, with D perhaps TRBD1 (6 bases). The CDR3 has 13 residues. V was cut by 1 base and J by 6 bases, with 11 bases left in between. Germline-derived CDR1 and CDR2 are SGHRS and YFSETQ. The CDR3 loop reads CASSLTGSREQYF. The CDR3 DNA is TGCGCCAGCAGCTTGACAGGGTCTCGCGAGCAGTACTTC.

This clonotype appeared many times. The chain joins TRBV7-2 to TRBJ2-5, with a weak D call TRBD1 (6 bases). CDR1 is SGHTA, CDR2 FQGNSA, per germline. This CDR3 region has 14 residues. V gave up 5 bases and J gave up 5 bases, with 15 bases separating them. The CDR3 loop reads CASSLHRVGETQYF. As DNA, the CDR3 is TGTGCCAGCAGCCTCCACAGGGTTGGGGAGACCCAGTACTTC.

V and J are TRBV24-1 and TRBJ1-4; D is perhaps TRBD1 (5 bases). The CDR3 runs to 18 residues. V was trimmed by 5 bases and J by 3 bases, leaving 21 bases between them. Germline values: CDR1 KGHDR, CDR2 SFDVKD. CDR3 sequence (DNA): TGTGCCACCAGTGGTCTACAGGACACCGGGACGGCTAATGAAAAACTGTTTTTT. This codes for CATSGLQDTGTANEKLFF.

The CDR3 DNA follows: TGCAGTGCCAGCAGCTTCCGGGACAGGGAAAGCTACACCTTC. Amino acid sequence: CSASSFRDRESYTF. V and J are TRBV20-1 and TRBJ1-2, with TRBD1 matching 9 bases. From germline, CDR1 is DFQATT and CDR2 SNEGSKA (reference sequence). This CDR3 has 14 amino acids. V was pared by 6 bases and J by 9 bases, with 14 bases of the junction left unmatched.

DNA of the CDR3: TGTGCCAGCAGTGAAGTGGGTGATAATGAAAAACTGTTTTTT. Translation gives CASSEVGDNEKLFF. The V and J genes are TRBV2 and TRBJ1-4; D is undetermined. V lost 1 base and J 4 bases, leaving 7 bases between the germline ends. The CDR3 sequence is 14 residues long. The germline V gene has CDR1 SNHLY and CDR2 FYNNEI.

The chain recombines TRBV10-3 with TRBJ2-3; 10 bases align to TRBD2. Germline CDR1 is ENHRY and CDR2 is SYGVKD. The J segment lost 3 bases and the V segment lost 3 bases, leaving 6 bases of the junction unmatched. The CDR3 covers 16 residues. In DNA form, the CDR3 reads TGTGCCATCAGTGATGGGTCTAGCGGGGGAACAGATACGCAGTATTTT. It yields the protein CAISDGSSGGTDTQYF.